This T cell receptor (beta chain) was sequenced in a study of liver allograft versus peripheral blood T cells. Background on the study: Hepatic allograft T cell receptor repertoires were evaluated relative to those present in recipients' peripheral blood. Overall study findings and caveats: Reported data describe T cell receptor repertoires within liver allografts as differing from those in peripheral blood.

This clonotype has at least ten counts. The antigen is not known. TCRdb called the reads again in MiXCR, with one record for every CDR3 protein. The data hold 3,500 to 4,500 distinct CDR3 sequences, with 11% to 15% observed a single time. V lost 4 bases and J lost 2, with 13 bases in between. In germline, CDR1 is SGHNT, CDR2 YYREEE (reference sequence). CDR3 size: 14 residues. This sequence was found in a human patient who had a liver transplant. Among the T cells, some may be from the graft donor. J is TRBJ2-7 and V is TRBV5-4; weak D call: TRBD1 (6 bases). CDR3 region: CASSLQGFTYEQYF. The CDR3 DNA sequence: TGTGCCAGCAGCCTACAGGGTTTTACCTACGAGCAGTACTTC.